Sequencing of this T cell receptor beta chain was carried out in a study of PD-1 blockade in classical Hodgkin lymphoma. Overall study results and limits: Differences between repertoires have undefined causes, possibly disease activity or prior therapy. Compared with baseline, CD4+ but not CD8+ TCR diversity had risen significantly by C4D1.

No patient escaped relapse after autologous stem cell transplantation, and brentuximab vedotin exposure varied. Details on this clone: Its antigen remains unidentified.

Looked up from germline, CDR1 is SGHTA and CDR2 is FQGTGA. Germline trimming cut 4 bases from V and 2 bases from J; bases unmatched to any gene: 3. CDR3 size: 14 residues. The protocol was immunoSEQ multiplex PCR, while the TCRdb copy is restricted to in-frame clones and leaves out a portion. Of 45,000 to 50,000 clones listed, 60% to 85% are singletons. The receptor comes from a human donor with classical Hodgkin lymphoma. The V and J genes are TRBV7-3 and TRBJ2-3; TRBD1 aligns across 7 bases. Source: peripheral blood mononuclear cells (PBMCs), taken before the second cycle of nivolumab. The CDR3 coding sequence is TGTGCCAGCAGCTCGACAGGGTACACAGATACGCAGTATTTT. It codes for CASSSTGYTDTQYF.